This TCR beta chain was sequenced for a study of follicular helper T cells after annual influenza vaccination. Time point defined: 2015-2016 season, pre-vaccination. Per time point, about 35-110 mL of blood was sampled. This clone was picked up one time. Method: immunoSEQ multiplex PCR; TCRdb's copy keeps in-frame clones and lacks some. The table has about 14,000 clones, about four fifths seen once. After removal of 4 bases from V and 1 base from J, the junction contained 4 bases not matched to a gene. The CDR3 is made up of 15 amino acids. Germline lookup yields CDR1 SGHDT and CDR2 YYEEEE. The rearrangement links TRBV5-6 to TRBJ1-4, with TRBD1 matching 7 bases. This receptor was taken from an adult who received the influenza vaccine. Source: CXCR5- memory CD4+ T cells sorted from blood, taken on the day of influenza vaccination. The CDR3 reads CASSLGTETNEKLFF. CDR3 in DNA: TGTGCCAGCAGCCTGGGGACAGAAACTAATGAAAAACTGTTTTTT.